This T cell receptor (beta chain) comes out of a study of T cell responses to AZD1222 COVID-19 vaccine. General study findings and limits: Recipients of two AZD1222 doses showed rising Spike-specific TCR breadth and depth.

This CDR3 region has 15 residues. Germline loops: CDR1 LNHDA, CDR2 SQIVND (reference sequence). The V gene end was trimmed by 3 bases and the J gene end by 3 bases; junction bases not matched to a gene: 3. Of note for this clone: Its specificity is unknown.

Produced via immunoSEQ multiplex PCR; TCRdb's table is partial and in-frame only. The sample shows 70,000 to 80,000 clones, 60% to 85% of them seen only once. J is TRBJ2-1 and V is TRBV19; 9 bases align to TRBD1. The sequence derives from an adult who received the AZD1222 COVID-19 vaccine. Source: peripheral blood, taken 28 days after the second AZD1222 dose. Written as DNA, the CDR3 is TGTGCCAGTAGTATTGACAGGGGGAGCTACAATGAGCAGTTCTTC. This codes for CASSIDRGSYNEQFF.